This T cell receptor beta chain derives from a study of shared clonotypes between healthy human individuals. Findings and limits, study-wide: Sharing across four donors was highest in naive CD4 (approximately 5%) and lowest in memory CD8 (roughly 0.4%). Incompleteness in sorted-subset sequencing, despite large depth, was shown by rarefaction. The generation probabilities recorded for non-shared clonotypes fell below those of clonotypes shared by all four donors.

This CDR3 region has 16 residues. V lost 3 bases, J lost 2 bases, and 18 bases lay in between. Germline V lookup: CDR1 SGHDT, CDR2 YYEEEE. Samples underwent the assay at deep level. Clones were read by immunoSEQ multiplex PCR, and TCRdb kept only the in-frame ones, dropping some. The repertoire holds millions of clones, with 85% to 95% as singletons. On this clone: Its antigen is currently unknown.

The receptor's source is a man between 18 and 35 years old in good health. Material for sequencing was naive CD4+ T cells sorted from blood. As for subset: CD45RA+ positively selected. This rearrangement joins TRBV5-6 to TRBJ2-7, with D unclear. In DNA form, the CDR3 reads TGTGCCAGCAGCTCCGTAGGAAGCTACCTAACCTACGAGCAGTACTTC. Translation: CASSSVGSYLTYEQYF.